The sequence of this T cell receptor (beta chain) was determined in a study of T-cell memory formation after mild COVID-19. This clonotype was recorded many times. TCRdb fed the 5' RACE reads into MiXCR, producing one record per CDR3 protein. Found here are some 7,400 distinct CDR3 sequences, approximately 30% of them singletons; the top ten hold around 55%. V trimming: 5 bases; J trimming: 7 bases; junction bases outside the gene matches: 14. Germline CDR1 is MDHEN and CDR2 is SYDVKM. CDR3 size: 16 residues. The sequenced sample consisted of PBMCs or a T cell subset sorted from them (not recorded which). The sequence was collected from an adult woman who had mild COVID-19 (a few samples of this study predate the infection). Cell type and time point are not known. The rearrangement joins TRBV28 to TRBJ1-5; 7 bases are a match to TRBD1. In DNA, the CDR3 is TGTGCCAGCAGTGCCAGTAGACAGGGAGGGAGCCAGCCCCAGCATTTT. Its protein is CASSASRQGGSQPQHF.